This T cell receptor beta chain stems from a study of blood T cells in healthy people across ages. Study overall: Capture via template switching afforded approximately one barcoded beta molecule per two T cells.

Using a J-beta primer mix together with a sample-barcoded 5' primer, a second PCR was run for roughly 7 to 11 cycles. TCRdb independently ran MiXCR on the 5' RACE reads; one entry per CDR3 protein. The profile shows some 1,800,000 distinct CDR3 sequences, approximately 39% of them singletons. Study observations and caveats: Samples with more naive T cells showed higher observed beta diversity. Naive CD4+ cell counts and diversity both ran higher in long-lived than in aged donors.

V gave up 6 bases and J gave up 6 bases; unmatched junction bases: 8. The CDR3 extends over 14 amino acids. Points on this clonotype: Its antigen remains unknown.

The chain is built from TRBV12-3 or TRBV12-4 and TRBJ2-3; 8 bases align to TRBD2. Sequenced: blood. This TCR was sampled from a human donor in good health. The DNA for the CDR3 is TGTGCCAGCAGCCCCAGCGGGGGCGGGGATACGCAGTATTTT. This gives the protein CASSPSGGGDTQYF.